These 7 T cell receptor beta chains originate from one sample sequenced in a study of molecular identifiers for immune sequencing clone quantification. TCRdb used MiXCR to reprocess the PCR reads, holding one entry per CDR3 protein. The data hold approximately 41,000 distinct CDR3 sequences, with 19% observed a single time. The sequenced sample was naive CD8+ T cells from blood, with Jurkat cell RNA spiked in. The subset: FACS-sorted CD8+CD4-CCR7+CD45RA+ naive T cells. The receptors derive from a human donor in good health. Some libraries in this study had Jurkat cell RNA spiked in.

This clonotype showed up just a few times. A read error may explain this, as a much larger clone is one base away. The gene calls are TRBV19 and TRBJ1-5; D is unclear. From germline, CDR1 is LNHDA and CDR2 SQIVND (reference sequence). This CDR3 contains 16 residues. This chain's CDR3 is CASGIWLNGGNQPQHF. CDR3 DNA sequence: TGTGCCAGTGGTATTTGGCTTAATGGGGGCAATCAGCCCCAGCATTTT.

This rearrangement joins TRBV7-2 to TRBJ2-1, with 8 nucleotides matching TRBD2. Trimming removed 6 bases from V and 6 bases from J; junction bases left unmatched: 16. The CDR3 has 17 amino acids. Germline V CDR1 and CDR2: SGHTA, FQGNSA. This CDR3 reads CASSSIPGLGTGNEQFF. DNA of the CDR3: TGTGCCAGCAGTTCAATCCCGGGACTAGGGACGGGCAATGAGCAGTTCTTC.

This clonotype showed up many times. The chain combines TRBV13 with TRBJ2-3; 7 bases line up with TRBD1. J gave up 2 bases and V 5 bases, and 7 bases lay outside the gene matches. Germline values: CDR1 PRHDT, CDR2 FYEKMQ (reference sequence). This CDR3 region has 15 residues. The CDR3 loop is CASSLTGTDTDTQYF. CDR3 coding DNA: TGTGCCAGCAGCCTAACCGGGACAGACACAGATACGCAGTATTTT.

This clonotype occurred many times. The V call is TRBV27, the J call TRBJ2-5; possibly TRBD2 for D (6 bases). V lost 3 bases, J lost 5 bases, and 13 bases lay in between. The CDR3 has 14 amino acids. Per the germline V gene, CDR1 is MNHEY and CDR2 is SMNVEV (reference sequence). The chain's CDR3 is CASSFNLARETQYF. The CDR3 bases are TGTGCCAGCAGTTTTAATCTAGCGAGGGAGACCCAGTACTTC.

Many counts were recorded for this clonotype. The chain combines TRBV7-9 with TRBJ1-4; a possible D gene is TRBD1 (5 bases). The germline V gene encodes CDR1 SEHNR and CDR2 FQNEAQ (reference sequence). The V end was cut by 5 bases, the J end by 0 bases, with 16 bases between. This CDR3 comprises 17 residues. CDR3 coding DNA: TGTGCCAGCAGCCCCCCCCGGGGGGAATCAACTAATGAAAAACTGTTTTTT. Amino acid sequence: CASSPPRGESTNEKLFF.

This clonotype occurred many times. The V call is TRBV28, the J call TRBJ1-6, with D unclear. Germline values: CDR1 MDHEN, CDR2 SYDVKM. This CDR3 contains 15 residues. Trimming shortened V by 5 bases and J by 6 bases, and 14 bases separated the two germline ends. For the CDR3, the DNA is TGTGCCAGCAGTGGCGTCTGGCCGGGTAATTCACCCCTCCACTTT. Translating gives CASSGVWPGNSPLHF.

A remark on this clonotype: Since the CDR3 does not end with the conserved phenylalanine or tryptophan, this likely comes from a read error. The chain has TRBV7-6 and TRBJ2-7; D tentatively reads TRBD1 or TRBD2 (5 bases each). CDR3 length: 12 amino acids. Germline values: CDR1 SGHVS, CDR2 FNYEAQ. Trimming took off 5 bases at V and 6 bases at J, with 11 bases between the two ends. In nucleotides, the CDR3 is TGTGCCAGCAGCCTCGGGGCCCCCGAGCAGTACTCC. This codes for CASSLGAPEQYS.